The 4 T cell receptor beta chains below come from one sample, sequenced in a study of cytomegalovirus exposure and HLA in healthy donors. Repertoires were generated with immunoSEQ multiplex PCR, while TCRdb's copy carries only in-frame clones and drops some. Found here are fewer than 75,000 clones, 90% to 95% of them singletons; the top ten hold about 1.9%. The specimen was PBMCs. Receptors originate from a woman between 18 and 30 years old in good health and CMV-seropositive.

The rearrangement uses TRBV4-1 and TRBJ2-7; D possibly corresponds to TRBD2 (6 bases). Trimming removed 4 bases from V and 0 bases from J, with 16 bases in between. This CDR3 is built from 16 residues. Germline V lookup: CDR1 MGHRA, CDR2 YSYEKL. CDR3 nucleotides: TGCGCCAGCAGCCCCCACGGGGGTGTTAGCTCCTACGAGCAGTACTTC. It encodes CASSPHGGVSSYEQYF.

This chain's CDR3 is CASSQAQGYQPQHF. The DNA for the CDR3 is TGCGCCAGCAGCCAAGCACAGGGGTATCAGCCCCAGCATTTT. This sequence joins TRBV4-1 and TRBJ1-5; 7 bases are shared with TRBD1. CDR1 and CDR2 from the germline V gene are MGHRA and YSYEKL. The CDR3 has 14 amino acids. After removal of 1 base from V and 5 bases from J, the junction contained 2 bases not matched to a gene.

This chain joins TRBV11-2 and TRBJ2-1, with TRBD2 identical over 10 bases. CDR3 length equals 16 residues. Germline assignment: CDR1 SGHAT and CDR2 FQNNGV. V shed 4 bases, J shed 6 bases, and the junction held 9 bases outside the gene matches. The CDR3 sequence: CASSSAGSGRGNEQFF. CDR3 sequence (DNA): TGTGCCAGCAGCTCGGCCGGGAGCGGGAGGGGCAATGAGCAGTTCTTC.

V is TRBV5-1 and J is TRBJ1-3; 8 bases line up with TRBD1. The CDR3 covers 15 residues. V lost 3 bases, J lost 4 bases, and 6 bases stayed unmatched. Germline V CDR1 and CDR2: SGHRS, YFSETQ. CDR3 sequence reads: CASSSTGGAGNTIYF. As DNA, the CDR3 is TGCGCCAGCAGCTCTACAGGGGGAGCCGGAAACACCATATATTTT.